These 14 T cell receptor beta chains came from one sample sequenced in a study of T-cell reconstitution after alpha-beta-depleted transplantation in children. The authors prepared the TCRbeta library with unique molecular identifiers. TCRdb recomputed calls from the PCR reads with MiXCR, one row per CDR3 protein. The sample has a few hundred thousand distinct CDR3 sequences; 18% are singletons. This sample comprised PBMCs from the stem cell graft donor, obtained from the stem cell graft. The origin of the receptors is a human donor who donated a stem cell graft to a child with acute lymphoblastic leukemia.

This sequence joins TRBV28 and TRBJ2-7; 8 bases map to TRBD1. Germline V gene sequence: CDR1 MDHEN, CDR2 SYDVKM. This CDR3 is 14 amino acids long. V lost 7 bases, J lost 2 bases, and 7 bases stayed unmatched. CDR3 DNA sequence: TGTGCCAGCAAAAGGGACAGGTTTCCCTACGAGCAGTACTTC. Its translation: CASKRDRFPYEQYF. The full variable domain, with the rest looked up from reference TRBV28 and TRBJ2-7, is DVKVTQSSRYLVKRTGEKVFLECVQDMDHENMFWYRQDPGLGLRLIYFSYDVKMKEKGDIPEGYSVSREKKERFSLILESASTNQTSMYLCASKRDRFPYEQYFGPGTRLTVT.

This clonotype has just a few counts. The CDR3 DNA follows: TGCGCCAGCAGCTGGCCAGGTGGGACTGAAGCTTTCTTT. Encoded protein: CASSWPGGTEAFF. V gene TRBV5-1 combines with J gene TRBJ1-1; D is undetermined. CDR1 and CDR2 (germline): SGHRS, YFSETQ. V was shortened by 3 bases and J by 5 bases, with 11 bases between the two germline ends. CDR3 length: 13 residues.

This clonotype was seen a handful of times. The chain employs TRBV20-1 and TRBJ1-6; 9 nucleotides agree with TRBD1. CDR3 length equals 17 residues. Germline assignment: CDR1 DFQATT and CDR2 SNEGSKA (reference sequence). The V and J ends lost 4 bases and 6 bases, in that order; junction bases with no gene match: 13. DNA for the CDR3: TGCAGTGCTATAGACAGGGGGGCGTTTGCACTTAATTCACCCCTCCACTTT. This sequence encodes CSAIDRGAFALNSPLHF.

V usage is TRBV4-1 and J usage is TRBJ2-7; D possibly corresponds to TRBD2 (6 bases). The CDR3 length is 12 residues. The V and J ends lost 10 bases and 0 bases respectively, with 10 bases between them. The germline V gene has CDR1 MGHRA and CDR2 YSYEKL. The CDR3 region is CATGEVSYEQYF. CDR3 bases: TGCGCCACGGGGGAGGTCTCCTACGAGCAGTACTTC.

V gene TRBV11-3 combines with J gene TRBJ2-5; D may correspond to TRBD1 or TRBD2 (5 bases each). Looked up from germline, CDR1 is SGHNT and CDR2 is YENEEA. The V gene lost 1 base and the J gene lost 7 bases, with 13 bases spanning the gap. There are 14 residues in the CDR3. The CDR3 coding sequence is TGTGCCAGCAGCTTAGCGGGACGTGCCGGGACCCAGTACTTC. Translation: CASSLAGRAGTQYF. Supplemented by reference TRBV11-3 and TRBJ2-5, the full variable domain reads EAGVVQSPRYKIIEKKQPVAFWCNPISGHNTLYWYLQNLGQGPELLIRYENEEAVDDSQLPKDRFSAERLKGVDSTLKIQPAELGDSAVYLCASSLAGRAGTQYFGPGTRLLVL.

This clonotype was detected a few times. The chain uses TRBV10-3 and TRBJ2-4; TRBD1 aligns across 7 bases. This CDR3 region has 12 residues. From germline, CDR1 is ENHRY and CDR2 SYGVKD. Trimming cost V 0 bases and J 12 bases; bases outside gene matches: 2. The CDR3 spells CAISESGGTQYF. The CDR3, as DNA: TGTGCCATCAGTGAGTCAGGGGGCACTCAGTACTTC.

V and J are TRBV5-1 and TRBJ2-6, with D hard to call. This CDR3 spans 14 amino acids. The germline CDR1 and CDR2 sequences are SGHRS and YFSETQ. The V end lost 4 bases, the J end lost 0 bases, and 5 bases lay between the germline ends. CDR3 nucleotide sequence: TGCGCCAGCAGCACTTACTCTGGGGCCAACGTCCTGACTTTC. This translates into CASSTYSGANVLTF.

The chain joins TRBV9 to TRBJ2-7; 9 bases match TRBD2. This CDR3 contains 15 residues. Germline V gene lookup returns CDR1 SGDLS and CDR2 YYNGEE. Trimming at V came to 0 bases and at J to 4 bases, leaving 5 bases not matched to a gene. The CDR3 nucleotides read TGTGCCAGCAGCGTAGGGTCTAGCGGGATATACGAGCAGTACTTC. This sequence encodes CASSVGSSGIYEQYF.

The V gene is TRBV7-6, the J gene TRBJ1-5; D may be TRBD1 (6 bases). Germline V gene sequence: CDR1 SGHVS, CDR2 FNYEAQ. The CDR3 has 15 residues. V lost 4 bases and J lost 4, with 14 bases in between. In DNA form, the CDR3 reads TGTGCCAGCAGCTCACCCGGACAGAAGAATCAGCCCCAGCATTTT. Amino acids: CASSSPGQKNQPQHF.

The chain links TRBV15 to TRBJ1-2, with D perhaps matching TRBD1 (5 bases). The CDR3 consists of 16 residues. Per the germline V gene, CDR1 is LNHNV and CDR2 is YYDKDF (reference sequence). V lost 2 bases to trimming and J lost 4 bases, with 17 bases between them. The chain's CDR3 is CATSRTERRGSYGYTF. The DNA for the CDR3 is TGTGCCACCAGCAGAACCGAACGGAGGGGAAGCTATGGCTACACCTTC.

There are a few counts of this clonotype. This rearrangement joins TRBV5-1 to TRBJ2-1; 10 nucleotides agree with TRBD2. CDR1 is SGHRS, CDR2 YFSETQ, per germline. With 2 bases clipped from V and 1 base from J, the junction kept 9 bases outside the gene matches. CDR3 length: 18 residues. CDR3 protein: CASSFRGVAGGSYNEQFF. The DNA for the CDR3 is TGCGCCAGCAGCTTCAGGGGGGTAGCGGGAGGTTCCTACAATGAGCAGTTCTTC.

This clonotype was counted between two and nine times. The chain couples TRBV2 to TRBJ2-7; tentatively, D is TRBD1 (5 bases). CDR1 is SNHLY, CDR2 FYNNEI, per germline. The CDR3 is 13 amino acids. Trimming removed 5 bases at V and 5 bases at J, with 13 bases between. CDR3 in amino acids: CASSPQVQDEQYF. As DNA, the CDR3 is TGTGCCAGCAGTCCACAGGTTCAAGACGAGCAGTACTTC.

In its sample, this clonotype was seen a few times. The chain carries TRBV9 and TRBJ2-1, with 8 bases that match TRBD2. CDR3 length equals 17 residues. Germline V gene data show CDR1 as SGDLS and CDR2 as YYNGEE. Unmatched junction bases numbered 13, after V lost 0 bases and J lost 8 bases. The CDR3 DNA follows: TGTGCCAGCAGCGTAGGAACTAGCGGATCCCTTGGGGATGAGCAGTTCTTC. It encodes CASSVGTSGSLGDEQFF.

The chain recombines TRBV19 with TRBJ1-1; 9 nucleotides line up with TRBD1. CDR1 and CDR2 (germline): LNHDA, SQIVND (reference sequence). There are 15 residues in the CDR3. Unmatched junction bases numbered 6, after V lost 3 bases and J lost 4 bases. The CDR3 coding sequence is TGTGCCAGTAGTATCGGGACAGGGCTGGGCACTGAAGCTTTCTTT. Its translation: CASSIGTGLGTEAFF.